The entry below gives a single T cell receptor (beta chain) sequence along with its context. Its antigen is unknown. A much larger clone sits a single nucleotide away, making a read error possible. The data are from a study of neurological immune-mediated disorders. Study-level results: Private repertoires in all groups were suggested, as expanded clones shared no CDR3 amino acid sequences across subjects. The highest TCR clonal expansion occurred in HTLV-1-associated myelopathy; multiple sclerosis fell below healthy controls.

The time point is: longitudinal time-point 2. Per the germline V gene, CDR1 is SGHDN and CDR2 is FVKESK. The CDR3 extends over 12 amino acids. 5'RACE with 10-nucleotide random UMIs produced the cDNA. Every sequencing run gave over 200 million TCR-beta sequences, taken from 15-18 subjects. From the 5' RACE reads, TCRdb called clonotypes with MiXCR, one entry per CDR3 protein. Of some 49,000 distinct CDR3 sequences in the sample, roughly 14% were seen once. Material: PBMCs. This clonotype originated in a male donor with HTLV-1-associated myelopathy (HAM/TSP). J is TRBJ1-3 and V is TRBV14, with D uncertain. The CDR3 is CASIQDRNTIYF. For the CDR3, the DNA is TGTGCCAGCATCCAAGATCGAAACACCATATATTTT.